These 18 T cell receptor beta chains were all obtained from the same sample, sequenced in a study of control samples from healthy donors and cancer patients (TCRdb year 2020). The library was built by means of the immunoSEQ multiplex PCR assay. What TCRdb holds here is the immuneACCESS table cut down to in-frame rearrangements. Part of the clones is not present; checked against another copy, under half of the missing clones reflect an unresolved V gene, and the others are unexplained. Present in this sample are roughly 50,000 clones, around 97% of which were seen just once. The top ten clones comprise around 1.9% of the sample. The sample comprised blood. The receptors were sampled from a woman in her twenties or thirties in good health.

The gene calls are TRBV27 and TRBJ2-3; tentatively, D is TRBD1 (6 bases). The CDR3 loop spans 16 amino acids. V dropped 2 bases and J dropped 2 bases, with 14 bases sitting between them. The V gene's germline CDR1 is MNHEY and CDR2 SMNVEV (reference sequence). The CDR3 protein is CASSLGDTLSTDTQYF. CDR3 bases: TGTGCCAGCAGTTTAGGGGACACCCTTTCCACAGATACGCAGTATTTT.

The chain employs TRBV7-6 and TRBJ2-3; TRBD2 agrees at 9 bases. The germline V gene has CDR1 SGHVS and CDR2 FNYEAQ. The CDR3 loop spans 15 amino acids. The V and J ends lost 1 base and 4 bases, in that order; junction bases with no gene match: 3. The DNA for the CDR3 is TGTGCCAGCAGCTTAGTGCGGGAGGGTGCAGATACGCAGTATTTT. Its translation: CASSLVREGADTQYF.

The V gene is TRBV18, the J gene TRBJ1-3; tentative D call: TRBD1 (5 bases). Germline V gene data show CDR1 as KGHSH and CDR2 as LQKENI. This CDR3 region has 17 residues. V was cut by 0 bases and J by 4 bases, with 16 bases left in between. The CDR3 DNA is TGTGCCAGCTCACCACCGAGAGGCAGGGAACCGGGAAACACCATATATTTT. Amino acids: CASSPPRGREPGNTIYF.

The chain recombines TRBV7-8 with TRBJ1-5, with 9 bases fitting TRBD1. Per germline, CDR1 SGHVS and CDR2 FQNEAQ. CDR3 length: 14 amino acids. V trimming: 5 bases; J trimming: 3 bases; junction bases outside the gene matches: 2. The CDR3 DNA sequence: TGTGCCAGCAGCCGACAGGGGGACAATCAGCCCCAGCATTTT. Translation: CASSRQGDNQPQHF.

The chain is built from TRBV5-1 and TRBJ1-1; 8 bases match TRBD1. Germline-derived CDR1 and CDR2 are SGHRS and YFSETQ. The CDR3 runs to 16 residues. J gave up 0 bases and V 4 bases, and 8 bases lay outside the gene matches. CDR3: CASSAVQGVVNTEAFF. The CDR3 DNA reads TGCGCCAGCAGCGCCGTACAGGGGGTCGTGAACACTGAAGCTTTCTTT.

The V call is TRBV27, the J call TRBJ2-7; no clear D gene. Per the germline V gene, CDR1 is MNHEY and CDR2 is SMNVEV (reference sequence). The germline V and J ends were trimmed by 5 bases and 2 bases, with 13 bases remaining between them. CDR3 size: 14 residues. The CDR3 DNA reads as TGTGCCAGCAGTCCCGGACCAAAGCCCTACGAGCAGTACTTC. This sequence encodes CASSPGPKPYEQYF.

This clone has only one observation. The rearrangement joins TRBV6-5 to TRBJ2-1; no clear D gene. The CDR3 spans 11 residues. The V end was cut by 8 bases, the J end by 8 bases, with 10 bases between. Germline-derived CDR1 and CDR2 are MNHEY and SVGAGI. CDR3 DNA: TGTGCCAGCGGCCCGGAACATGAGCAGTTCTTC. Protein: CASGPEHEQFF.

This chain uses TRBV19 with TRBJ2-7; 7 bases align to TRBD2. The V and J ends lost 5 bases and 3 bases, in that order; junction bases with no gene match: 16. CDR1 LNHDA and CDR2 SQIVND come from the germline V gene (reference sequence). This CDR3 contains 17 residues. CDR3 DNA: TGTGCCAGTAGTTCCCAAGGACTAGTTGCCCCGTTCTACGAGCAGTACTTC. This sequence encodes CASSSQGLVAPFYEQYF.

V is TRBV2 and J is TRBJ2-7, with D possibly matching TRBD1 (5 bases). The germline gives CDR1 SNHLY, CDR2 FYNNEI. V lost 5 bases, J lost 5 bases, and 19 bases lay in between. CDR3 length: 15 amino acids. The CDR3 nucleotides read TGTGCCAGCAGTCCGAGCCCCCTGACAGACCACGAGCAGTACTTC. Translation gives CASSPSPLTDHEQYF. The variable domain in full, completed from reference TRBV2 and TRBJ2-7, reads EPEVTQTPSHQVTQMGQEVILRCVPISNHLYFYWYRQILGQKVEFLVSFYNNEISEKSEIFDDQFSVERPDGSNFTLKIRSTKLEDSAMYFCASSPSPLTDHEQYFGPGTRLTVT.

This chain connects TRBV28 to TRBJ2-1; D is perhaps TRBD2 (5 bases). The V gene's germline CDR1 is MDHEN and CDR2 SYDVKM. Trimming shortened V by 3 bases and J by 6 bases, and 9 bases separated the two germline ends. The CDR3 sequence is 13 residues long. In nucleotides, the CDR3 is TGTGCCAGCAGTTTTTCTAGCAGCAATGAGCAGTTCTTC. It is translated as CASSFSSSNEQFF. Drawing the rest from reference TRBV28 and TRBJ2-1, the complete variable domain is DVKVTQSSRYLVKRTGEKVFLECVQDMDHENMFWYRQDPGLGLRLIYFSYDVKMKEKGDIPEGYSVSREKKERFSLILESASTNQTSMYLCASSFSSSNEQFFGPGTRLTVL.

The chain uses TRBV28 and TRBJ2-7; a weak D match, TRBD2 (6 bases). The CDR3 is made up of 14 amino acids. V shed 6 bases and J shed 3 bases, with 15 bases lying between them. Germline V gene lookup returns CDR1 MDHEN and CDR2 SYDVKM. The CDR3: CASSGGLAIYEQYF. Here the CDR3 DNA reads TGTGCCAGCAGCGGTGGGCTAGCGATCTACGAGCAGTACTTC.

Here the CDR3 DNA reads TGTGCCAGCAGTTTCCCTGAGGGGGAAGTTCGCACAGATACGCAGTATTTT. Its protein product is CASSFPEGEVRTDTQYF. The V gene is TRBV28, the J gene TRBJ2-3, with D perhaps TRBD1 (6 bases). CDR3 length: 17 amino acids. With 3 bases removed from V and 1 base from J, the gap between germline ends came to 17 bases. Germline values: CDR1 MDHEN, CDR2 SYDVKM.

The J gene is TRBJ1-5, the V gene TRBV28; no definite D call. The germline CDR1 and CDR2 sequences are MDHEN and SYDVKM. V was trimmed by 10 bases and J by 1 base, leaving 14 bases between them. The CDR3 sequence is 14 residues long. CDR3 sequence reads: CATNARGSNQPQHF. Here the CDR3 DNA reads TGTGCCACGAACGCGCGGGGAAGCAATCAGCCCCAGCATTTT.

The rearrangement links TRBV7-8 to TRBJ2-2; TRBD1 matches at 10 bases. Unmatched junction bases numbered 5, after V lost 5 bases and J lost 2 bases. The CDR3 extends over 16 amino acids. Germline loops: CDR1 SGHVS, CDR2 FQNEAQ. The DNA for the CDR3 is TGTGCCAGCAGCAAGACAGGGGGCCTTAACACCGGGGAGCTGTTTTTT. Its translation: CASSKTGGLNTGELFF.

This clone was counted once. As DNA, the CDR3 is TGTGCCAGCAGCTATAGGACTAGCGGACTGCGCTACAATGAGCAGTTCTTC. It codes for CASSYRTSGLRYNEQFF. The rearrangement links TRBV7-2 to TRBJ2-1, with 10 bases matching TRBD2. CDR3 size: 17 residues. CDR1 is SGHTA, CDR2 FQGNSA, per germline. V lost 4 bases, J lost 3 bases, and 9 bases stayed unmatched.

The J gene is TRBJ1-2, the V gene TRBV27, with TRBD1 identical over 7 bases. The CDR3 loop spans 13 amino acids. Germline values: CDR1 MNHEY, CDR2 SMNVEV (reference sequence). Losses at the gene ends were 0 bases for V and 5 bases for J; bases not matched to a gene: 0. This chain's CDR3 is CASSLSQGYGYTF. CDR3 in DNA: TGTGCCAGCAGTTTATCACAGGGGTATGGCTACACCTTC.

CDR3 nucleotide sequence: TGTGCCAGTAGAAACTCCGGAGGGAACACCGGGGAGCTGTTTTTT. Amino acids: CASRNSGGNTGELFF. V usage is TRBV14 and J usage is TRBJ2-2, with a possible D match to TRBD2 (5 bases). In germline, CDR1 is SGHDN, CDR2 FVKESK. The V and J ends lost 9 bases and 1 base respectively, with 15 bases between them. There are 15 residues in the CDR3. Full variable domain (rest looked up from reference TRBV14 and TRBJ2-2): EAGVTQFPSHSVIEKGQTVTLRCDPISGHDNLYWYRRVMGKEIKFLLHFVKESKQDESGMPNNRFLAERTGGTYSTLKVQPAELEDSGVYFCASRNSGGNTGELFFGEGSRLTVL.

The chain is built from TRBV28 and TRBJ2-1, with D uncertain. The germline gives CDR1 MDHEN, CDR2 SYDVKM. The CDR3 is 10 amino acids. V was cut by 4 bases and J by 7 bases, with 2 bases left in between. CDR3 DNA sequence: TGTGCCAGCAGTTCGAATGAGCAGTTCTTC. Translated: CASSSNEQFF.